These 20 T cell receptor beta chains share one sample of origin, sequenced in a study of T cell changes during pregnancy in multiple sclerosis. Assay used: immunoSEQ multiplex PCR; TCRdb lists only in-frame clones, some missing. In the table there are 55,000 to 65,000 clones, 93% of which are singletons. Sample: CD4+ T cells from peripheral blood mononuclear cells, taken before pregnancy. The receptors shown here come from a female donor with multiple sclerosis, enrolled in a pregnancy study.

V usage is TRBV21-1 and J usage is TRBJ1-5; TRBD1 was called by the table and not checked on the DNA. TRBV21-1 is listed as a pseudogene. The CDR3 is 17 residues long. Here the CDR3 DNA reads TGTGCCAGCAGCAAAGACAGGTTCCGTAGAGCGTGTCAGCCCCAGCATTTT. Amino acid sequence: CASSKDRFRRACQPQHF.

Worth noting for this clone: At the DNA level, this CDR3 is encoded by other sequences in the same sample as well. The CDR3 coding sequence is TGTGCCAGCAGTGAAGCGCGGACGGGGGATGGCTACACCTTC. Translating gives CASSEARTGDGYTF. The rearrangement joins TRBV2 to TRBJ1-2; TRBD1 might be the D (5 bases). V gave up 0 bases and J gave up 6 bases, with 11 bases separating them. Germline V gives CDR1 SNHLY, CDR2 FYNNEI. The CDR3 is 14 amino acids. Combining the CDR3 with reference TRBV2 and TRBJ1-2 gives the whole variable domain EPEVTQTPSHQVTQMGQEVILRCVPISNHLYFYWYRQILGQKVEFLVSFYNNEISEKSEIFDDQFSVERPDGSNFTLKIRSTKLEDSAMYFCASSEARTGDGYTFGSGTRLTVV.

The rearrangement links TRBV19 to TRBJ2-5; 7 bases agree with TRBD2. Germline V lookup: CDR1 LNHDA, CDR2 SQIVND (reference sequence). The CDR3 contains 15 residues. V lost 3 bases to trimming and J lost 4 bases; unmatched junction nucleotides: 8. In nucleotides, the CDR3 is TGTGCCAGTAGTATTTCCGCAGGGAGGGGAGAGACCCAGTACTTC. Translated, it gives CASSISAGRGETQYF. The full variable domain, rest sourced from reference TRBV19 and TRBJ2-5, is DGGITQSPKYLFRKEGQNVTLSCEQNLNHDAMYWYRQDPGQGLRLIYYSQIVNDFQKGDIAEGYSVSREKKESFPLTVTSAQKNPTAFYLCASSISAGRGETQYFGPGTRLLVL.

This clone was observed once. The chain has TRBV9 and TRBJ1-1; no reliable D call. This CDR3 is 16 amino acids long. The germline CDR1 and CDR2 sequences are SGDLS and YYNGEE. V lost 4 bases and J 0 bases, leaving 16 bases between the germline ends. CDR3 sequence reads: CASSPGKAVMNTEAFF. The CDR3 DNA is TGTGCCAGCAGCCCAGGCAAGGCTGTCATGAACACTGAAGCTTTCTTT.

The gene calls are TRBV4-1 and TRBJ2-2, with 8 bases identical to TRBD2. Germline CDR1 and CDR2: MGHRA and YSYEKL. V was clipped by 3 bases and J by 4 bases; unmatched bases: 13. This CDR3 is built from 18 residues. Written as DNA, the CDR3 is TGCGCCAGCAGCCAGACCGATTTGACGGGAGGGAGCACCGGGGAGCTGTTTTTT. It is translated as CASSQTDLTGGSTGELFF.

The chain carries TRBV19 and TRBJ2-7, with a tentative D call TRBD2 (5 bases). Trimming pared 7 bases from V and 0 bases from J, leaving 13 bases between. The length of the CDR3 is 14 residues. Per the germline V gene, CDR1 is LNHDA and CDR2 is SQIVND (reference sequence). Here the CDR3 reads CASKKGGASYEQYF. The CDR3 bases are TGTGCCAGTAAGAAAGGAGGCGCCTCCTACGAGCAGTACTTC.

This rearrangement joins TRBV11-3 to TRBJ2-3; TRBD2 agrees at 7 bases. The CDR3 is made up of 17 amino acids. Germline loops: CDR1 SGHNT, CDR2 YENEEA. Losses at the gene ends were 5 bases for V and 0 bases for J; bases not matched to a gene: 11. CDR3 residues: CASSARESGTSTDTQYF. DNA of the CDR3: TGTGCCAGCAGCGCCAGAGAGAGCGGGACGAGCACAGATACGCAGTATTTT.

Only one count was recorded for this clone. The chain is built from TRBV9 and TRBJ1-2; TRBD1 might be the D (6 bases). CDR3 length: 13 amino acids. Germline V gene sequence: CDR1 SGDLS, CDR2 YYNGEE. The V and J ends lost 3 bases and 4 bases respectively, with 10 bases between them. The CDR3 sequence: CASSEGGSYGYTF. CDR3 nucleotides: TGTGCCAGCAGCGAGGGGGGGAGCTATGGCTACACCTTC. Together with reference TRBV9 and TRBJ1-2, the CDR3 gives the full variable domain: DSGVTQTPKHLITATGQRVTLRCSPRSGDLSVYWYQQSLDQGLQFLIQYYNGEERAKGNILERFSAQQFPDLHSELNLSSLELGDSALYFCASSEGGSYGYTFGSGTRLTVV.

To note about this clone: This CDR3 is also generated by other DNA sequences in the sample. The J gene is TRBJ2-1, the V gene TRBV29-1; D unclear. The CDR3 is 13 residues long. The V gene's germline CDR1 is SQVTM and CDR2 ANQGSEA. CDR3 loop: CSAEQLSYNEQFF. The CDR3 DNA reads as TGCAGTGCAGAACAGCTTTCCTACAATGAGCAGTTCTTC.

The rearrangement uses TRBV11-1 and TRBJ2-7; D may be TRBD2 (5 bases). CDR1 SGHAT and CDR2 FQDESV come from the germline V gene (reference sequence). Deletions cut 3 bases from V and 2 bases from J, with 14 bases between. This CDR3 contains 15 residues. The CDR3 loop is CASSLSGAIPYEQYF. The CDR3 DNA is TGTGCCAGCAGCTTGAGCGGTGCCATACCCTACGAGCAGTACTTC.

The chain combines TRBV19 with TRBJ2-1; 8 positions match TRBD2. This CDR3 comprises 16 residues. Trimming removed 9 bases from V and 4 bases from J; junction bases left unmatched: 14. The V gene's germline CDR1 is LNHDA and CDR2 SQIVND (reference sequence). The CDR3 sequence is CASTIYPGGRYNEQFF. The CDR3, as DNA: TGTGCCAGCACGATATACCCGGGGGGGAGGTACAATGAGCAGTTCTTC.

This rearrangement joins TRBV7-2 to TRBJ1-5; perhaps TRBD1 as D (5 bases). The germline gives CDR1 SGHTA, CDR2 FQGNSA. This CDR3 contains 16 residues. V lost 3 bases and J lost 0, with 12 bases in between. The CDR3 sequence: CASSFHQGVSNQPQHF. The CDR3 nucleotides are TGTGCCAGCAGCTTCCACCAGGGCGTTAGCAATCAGCCCCAGCATTTT.

The chain recombines TRBV19 with TRBJ1-5; possible D gene TRBD1, 6 bases. The CDR3 length is 14 residues. V was trimmed by 4 bases and J by 2 bases, leaving 9 bases between them. Germline CDR1 LNHDA, CDR2 SQIVND (reference sequence). The chain's CDR3 is CASSRRQGNQPQHF. The CDR3 DNA reads as TGTGCCAGTAGTAGGAGACAGGGCAATCAGCCCCAGCATTTT.

The chain carries TRBV27 and TRBJ1-4; possibly TRBD1 for D (5 bases). This CDR3 has 18 amino acids. The germline V and J ends were trimmed by 5 bases and 1 base, with 20 bases remaining between them. From germline, CDR1 is MNHEY and CDR2 SMNVEV (reference sequence). This CDR3 reads CASSRLRRGGGTNEKLFF. CDR3 nucleotide sequence: TGTGCCAGCAGTCGGTTACGTCGTGGGGGGGGAACTAATGAAAAACTGTTTTTT.

The V call is TRBV7-2, the J call TRBJ2-7; 10 bases match TRBD2. The CDR3 runs 15 residues. V lost 4 bases, J lost 2 bases, and 5 bases stayed unmatched. The germline V gene has CDR1 SGHTA and CDR2 FQGNSA. The CDR3 region is CASSWTSGTTYEQYF. CDR3 nucleotides: TGTGCCAGCAGCTGGACTAGCGGAACAACCTACGAGCAGTACTTC.

The rearrangement joins TRBV5-5 to TRBJ2-1; tentative D call: TRBD2 (5 bases). Trimming shortened V by 1 base and J by 9 bases, and 17 bases separated the two germline ends. From germline, CDR1 is SGHKS and CDR2 YYEKEE (reference sequence). The CDR3 is 15 amino acids. The CDR3: CASSLYRGHEGEQFF. CDR3 in DNA: TGTGCCAGCAGCTTGTACCGAGGGCACGAGGGTGAGCAGTTCTTC. Full variable domain (rest looked up from reference TRBV5-5 and TRBJ2-1): DAGVTQSPTHLIKTRGQQVTLRCSPISGHKSVSWYQQVLGQGPQFIFQYYEKEERGRGNFPDRFSARQFPNYSSELNVNALLLGDSALYLCASSLYRGHEGEQFFGPGTRLTVL.

V gene TRBV25-1 combines with J gene TRBJ2-7; D gene ambiguous. Germline CDR1 and CDR2: MGHDK and SYGVNS. CDR3 length: 14 amino acids. V dropped 6 bases and J dropped 3 bases, with 15 bases sitting between them. The CDR3 spells CASRSSGLIYEQYF. CDR3 DNA sequence: TGTGCCAGCAGATCTTCCGGTCTCATCTACGAGCAGTACTTC.

This chain connects TRBV19 to TRBJ1-2; no firm D call. The germline V gene has CDR1 LNHDA and CDR2 SQIVND (reference sequence). Trimming left V 4 bases short and J 8 bases short, with 14 bases between. The CDR3 runs 13 residues. The CDR3 region is CASSNANSGGYTF. As DNA, the CDR3 is TGTGCCAGTAGTAACGCCAACTCGGGGGGCTACACCTTC. Together with reference TRBV19 and TRBJ1-2, the CDR3 gives the full variable domain: DGGITQSPKYLFRKEGQNVTLSCEQNLNHDAMYWYRQDPGQGLRLIYYSQIVNDFQKGDIAEGYSVSREKKESFPLTVTSAQKNPTAFYLCASSNANSGGYTFGSGTRLTVV.

This chain connects TRBV7-2 to TRBJ2-3; 10 nucleotides agree with TRBD1. Germline V gene data show CDR1 as SGHTA and CDR2 as FQGNSA. Germline trimming cut 4 bases from V and 6 bases from J; bases unmatched to any gene: 7. This CDR3 comprises 15 residues. CDR3 nucleotide sequence: TGTGCCAGCAGCTCGGACAGGGGGTACCCGGATACGCAGTATTTT. Translating it yields CASSSDRGYPDTQYF.

The rearrangement uses TRBV7-9 and TRBJ1-2; 10 nucleotides agree with TRBD1. Germline CDR1 is SEHNR and CDR2 is FQNEAQ (reference sequence). This CDR3 has 16 amino acids. With 5 bases clipped from V and 6 bases from J, the junction kept 12 bases outside the gene matches. CDR3 in amino acids: CASSKTWDRGGDGYTF. CDR3 DNA: TGTGCCAGCAGCAAAACGTGGGACAGGGGAGGGGATGGCTACACCTTC.